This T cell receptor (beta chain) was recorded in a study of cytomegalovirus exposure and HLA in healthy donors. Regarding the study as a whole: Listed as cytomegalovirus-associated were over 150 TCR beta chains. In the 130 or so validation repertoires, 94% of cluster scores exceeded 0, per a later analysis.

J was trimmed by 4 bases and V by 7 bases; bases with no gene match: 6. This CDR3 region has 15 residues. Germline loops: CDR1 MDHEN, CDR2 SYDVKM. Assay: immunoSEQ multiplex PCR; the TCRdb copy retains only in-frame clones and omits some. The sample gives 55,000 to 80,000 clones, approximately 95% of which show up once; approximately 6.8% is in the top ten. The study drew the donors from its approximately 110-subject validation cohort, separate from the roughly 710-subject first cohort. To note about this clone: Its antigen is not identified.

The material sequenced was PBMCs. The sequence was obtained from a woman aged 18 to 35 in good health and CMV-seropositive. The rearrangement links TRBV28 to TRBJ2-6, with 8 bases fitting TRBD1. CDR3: CASIQGAVGANVLTF. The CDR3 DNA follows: TGTGCCAGCATTCAGGGGGCTGTGGGGGCCAACGTCCTGACTTTC.